These 9 T cell receptor beta chains originate from one sample sequenced in a study of blood T cell repertoires in COVID-19. Here immunoSEQ multiplex PCR was the method, and the copy in TCRdb shows in-frame clones only, minus some. The sample consists of roughly 190,000 clones, around 80% of them appearing once. Sequencing was done on a sample of peripheral blood. The source is a woman aged 60-75 years with COVID-19, enrolled during active disease.

This rearrangement joins TRBV28 to TRBJ2-7; 7 positions agree with TRBD2. Losses at the gene ends were 5 bases for V and 4 bases for J; bases not matched to a gene: 8. The V gene's germline CDR1 is MDHEN and CDR2 SYDVKM. The CDR3 is 14 residues long. This chain's CDR3 is CASSPIAGPYEQYF. As DNA, the CDR3 is TGTGCCAGCAGTCCAATAGCGGGCCCGTACGAGCAGTACTTC.

This clone was seen a few times. This rearrangement joins TRBV6-4 to TRBJ1-2, with 8 nucleotides matching TRBD1. The CDR3 covers 13 residues. Germline V gives CDR1 MRHNA, CDR2 SNTAGT. V lost 5 bases, J lost 8 bases, and 7 bases stayed unmatched. The CDR3 here is CASSQQGGTGYTF. In nucleotides, the CDR3 is TGTGCCAGCAGTCAACAGGGGGGAACGGGCTACACCTTC.

The rearrangement links TRBV25-1 to TRBJ2-4; TRBD2 agrees at 9 bases. Germline trimming cut 0 bases from V and 6 bases from J; bases unmatched to any gene: 3. The CDR3 consists of 15 residues. CDR1 MGHDK and CDR2 SYGVNS come from the germline V gene. The CDR3, as DNA: TGTGCCAGCAGTGAATATAGCGGGAGAGGAAACATTCAGTACTTC. Translated: CASSEYSGRGNIQYF.

The chain uses TRBV6-6 and TRBJ2-7; the match to TRBD1 covers 8 bases. The CDR3 has 12 amino acids. The junction had 4 bases not matched to a gene; V was cut back by 7 bases and J by 5 bases. CDR1 and CDR2 (germline): MNHNY, SVGAGI (reference sequence). CDR3 region: CASTADRDEQYF. CDR3 DNA sequence: TGTGCCAGCACTGCGGACAGGGACGAGCAGTACTTC.

This clone was observed a handful of times. V and J are TRBV19 and TRBJ1-2, with D possibly TRBD1 on 6 matching bases. Between the trimmed V and J ends, which lost 6 bases and 2 bases, there was a span of 16 bases. The CDR3 spans 15 residues. Germline loops: CDR1 LNHDA, CDR2 SQIVND (reference sequence). The CDR3 nucleotides are TGTGCCAGTAGCAGAGCGGACAGAGTAAACTATGGCTACACCTTC. It codes for CASSRADRVNYGYTF.

For the CDR3, the DNA is TGTGCCACCGAACCCAGGCACGGTCCTAACGCTGAAGCTTTCTTT. Amino acids: CATEPRHGPNAEAFF. The chain joins TRBV6-6 to TRBJ1-1; D not certain. The CDR3 totals 15 residues. The germline gives CDR1 MNHNY, CDR2 SVGAGI (reference sequence). The V gene lost 10 bases and the J gene lost 6 bases, with 24 bases spanning the gap.

The chain couples TRBV2 to TRBJ1-5; 7 bases match TRBD1. Looked up from germline, CDR1 is SNHLY and CDR2 is FYNNEI. Germline trimming cut 1 base from V and 4 bases from J; bases unmatched to any gene: 1. CDR3 length: 14 amino acids. The CDR3, as DNA: TGTGCCAGCAGTGAAGGCAGGGGGAATCAGCCCCAGCATTTT. This sequence encodes CASSEGRGNQPQHF.

The J gene is TRBJ1-2, the V gene TRBV6-1; D is unclear. This CDR3 is built from 14 residues. V lost 2 bases, J lost 3 bases, and 10 bases lay in between. In germline, CDR1 is MNHNS, CDR2 SASEGT. In DNA, the CDR3 is TGTGCCAGCAGTGAAAGAGCGGGTGACTATGGCTACACCTTC. Residues: CASSERAGDYGYTF.

This chain uses TRBV6-7 with TRBJ2-1; 7 bases align to TRBD2. TRBV6-7 belongs to the ORF category, with a function that is uncertain. V was clipped by 0 bases and J by 7 bases; unmatched bases: 15. This CDR3 is 18 amino acids long. CDR3 loop: CASSYSILLAFDENEQFF. The CDR3 DNA is TGTGCCAGCAGTTACTCGATTCTACTAGCGTTTGATGAGAATGAGCAGTTCTTC.